These 11 T cell receptor beta chains were all obtained from the same sample, sequenced in a study of T cell responses to AZD1222 COVID-19 vaccine. Produced via immunoSEQ multiplex PCR; TCRdb's table is partial and in-frame only. The sample carries under 250,000 clones, roughly 91% recorded once. The source was peripheral blood, collected on day 0 of MenACWY control vaccination. These receptors came from an adult in good health.

This chain joins TRBV27 and TRBJ2-7; D perhaps matches TRBD2 (6 bases). Germline V lookup: CDR1 MNHEY, CDR2 SMNVEV (reference sequence). V lost 3 bases to trimming and J lost 3 bases, with 12 bases between them. The CDR3 has 14 amino acids. CDR3 loop: CASSFRRGNYEQYF. In DNA, the CDR3 is TGTGCCAGCAGTTTTCGGCGGGGTAACTACGAGCAGTACTTC.

The V gene is TRBV24-1, the J gene TRBJ2-1; D is unresolved. The germline V gene encodes CDR1 KGHDR and CDR2 SFDVKD. The CDR3 is 16 residues long. Trimming stripped 3 bases from V and 7 bases from J, with 18 bases between. CDR3 region: CATSDAVFSGTNEQFF. Written as DNA, the CDR3 is TGTGCCACCAGTGATGCCGTTTTTTCGGGTACTAATGAGCAGTTCTTC.

This sequence joins TRBV5-6 and TRBJ1-5, with 7 positions matching TRBD1. The CDR3 has 15 amino acids. The V and J ends lost 4 bases and 6 bases, in that order; junction bases with no gene match: 10. The V gene's germline CDR1 is SGHDT and CDR2 YYEEEE. The CDR3 spells CASSRLTGQGQPQHF. The CDR3 nucleotides are TGTGCCAGCAGCCGCCTGACAGGGCAGGGTCAGCCCCAGCATTTT.

This clone was seen once. This sequence joins TRBV10-3 and TRBJ1-6; 8 nucleotides align to TRBD1. V shed 6 bases and J 8 bases; nucleotides not matched to a gene: 6. The CDR3 contains 14 residues. The germline V gene has CDR1 ENHRY and CDR2 SYGVKD. This CDR3 is CAISVGQVYSPLHF. In DNA form, the CDR3 reads TGTGCCATCAGCGTGGGACAGGTTTATTCACCCCTCCACTTT.

This clone showed up just once. The V call is TRBV11-2, the J call TRBJ1-2; tentatively, D is TRBD1 (5 bases). Germline lookup yields CDR1 SGHAT and CDR2 FQNNGV. V was shortened by 5 bases and J by 5 bases, with 12 bases between the two germline ends. The CDR3 totals 13 residues. CDR3: CASSPATVYGYTF. DNA for the CDR3: TGTGCCAGCAGCCCGGCGACAGTTTATGGCTACACCTTC.

This chain connects TRBV7-2 to TRBJ1-6, with D unclear. Germline V lookup: CDR1 SGHTA, CDR2 FQGNSA. The CDR3 runs 13 residues. Trimming took off 8 bases at V and 5 bases at J, with 10 bases between the two ends. The CDR3 bases are TGTGCCAGCGGCGACACTCATAATTCACCCCTCCACTTT. It specifies CASGDTHNSPLHF.

This chain links TRBV20-1 with TRBJ2-7, with D hard to call. The CDR3 covers 15 residues. From germline, CDR1 is DFQATT and CDR2 SNEGSKA (reference sequence). Trimming left V 3 bases short and J 0 bases short, with 15 bases between. CDR3 DNA: TGCAGTGCTAGTGACCAGAGGCTGATCTCCTACGAGCAGTACTTC. Its translation: CSASDQRLISYEQYF.

V usage is TRBV4-1 and J usage is TRBJ2-3, with 7 nucleotides matching TRBD1. V trimming: 9 bases; J trimming: 0 bases; junction bases outside the gene matches: 9. The CDR3 consists of 15 residues. The germline V gene encodes CDR1 MGHRA and CDR2 YSYEKL. CDR3 bases: TGCGCCAGTCGGGACAGTCCCCTTAGCACAGATACGCAGTATTTT. This gives the protein CASRDSPLSTDTQYF.

The chain employs TRBV6-5 and TRBJ1-2; 8 bases align to TRBD1. The V gene end was trimmed by 0 bases and the J gene end by 6 bases; junction bases not matched to a gene: 6. There are 15 residues in the CDR3. Germline V gives CDR1 MNHEY, CDR2 SVGAGI. CDR3 nucleotides: TGTGCCAGCAGTTACTCGACGGGGACAGGCCATGGCTACACCTTC. This codes for CASSYSTGTGHGYTF.

This chain links TRBV27 with TRBJ1-5; D is possibly TRBD1 (5 bases). Germline V lookup: CDR1 MNHEY, CDR2 SMNVEV (reference sequence). Trimming took 7 bases from V and 2 from J, leaving 15 bases between them. The length of the CDR3 is 15 residues. CDR3 DNA sequence: TGTGCCAGCATGGGGGAGGGTAAGGGCAATCAGCCCCAGCATTTT. This codes for CASMGEGKGNQPQHF.

As concerns this clone: The same CDR3 can be traced to other DNA sequences in this sample. The rearrangement uses TRBV7-8 and TRBJ1-2; 9 bases agree with TRBD1. There are 15 residues in the CDR3. The V segment lost 5 bases and the J segment 1 base; nucleotides outside the gene matches: 5. The germline V gene has CDR1 SGHVS and CDR2 FQNEAQ. The CDR3: CASSSRDRVNYGYTF. In DNA form, the CDR3 reads TGTGCCAGCAGCAGCCGGGACAGGGTTAACTATGGCTACACCTTC.